This T cell receptor beta chain came from a study of blood T cell repertoires in COVID-19. The wider study: Italy, Spain and the United States were the sources of the convalescent and acute COVID-19 samples. PBMCs, B-cell-depleted T cells, or T cells provided the cDNA or gDNA that made up the material.

TCRdb's copy holds only in-frame clones and misses some; the assay was immunoSEQ multiplex PCR. The table lists roughly 200,000 clones, approximately 82% of them singletons. CDR3 length: 14 residues. CDR1 and CDR2 from the germline V gene are MGHRA and YSYEKL. The V gene lost 2 bases and the J gene lost 0 bases, with 7 bases spanning the gap. What was sequenced was peripheral blood. The chain employs TRBV4-1 and TRBJ2-5; D gene unclear. This clonotype was sampled from a man between 35 and 55 years old with active or convalescent COVID-19. As DNA, the CDR3 is TGCGCCAGCAGCCAACGACACAACCAAGAGACCCAGTACTTC. Translated: CASSQRHNQETQYF.